The clone carrying this T cell receptor beta chain has a count of ten or more. Sequencing was performed with immunoSEQ multiplex PCR; in TCRdb, only in-frame clones are kept and a portion is missing. The repertoire holds 160,000 or so clones, 75% to 90% seen once, with 11% in the top ten. The data derive from a study of blood T cell repertoires in COVID-19. Study information: Whether acute or convalescent, the COVID-19 samples came from the United States, Italy and Spain. The analysed material was cDNA or gDNA that came from T cells, B-cell-depleted T cells, or PBMCs.

This sequence originates from a human donor in a cohort sampled during active COVID-19. Sequenced material: peripheral blood.

CDR3 sequence (DNA): TGTGCCTGGAGTGCCACCCGAGGGGGGGGACTGAAGACCGGGGAGCTGTTTTTT. It yields the protein CAWSATRGGGLKTGELFF. V and J are TRBV30 and TRBJ2-2; D might be TRBD2 (7 bases). V dropped 1 base and J dropped 5 bases, with 23 bases sitting between them. This CDR3 spans 18 amino acids. The V gene's germline CDR1 is GTSNPN and CDR2 SVGIG (reference sequence).